The present T cell receptor beta chain was sequenced within a study of cytomegalovirus exposure and HLA in healthy donors. General observations from the study: For most TCR sequences rarity was the rule, although some public TCRs occurred in many donors. The authors later found most CMV-associated TCR beta chains appeared HLA-restricted. Association of a missense DCLRE1C variant with TCR beta V- and J-gene trimming was reported in a later analysis.

CDR1 is SQVTM and CDR2 is ANQGSEA in the germline V gene. The germline V and J ends were trimmed by 3 bases and 5 bases, with 16 bases remaining between them. The CDR3 extends over 14 amino acids. PCR employed 60 Vbeta and 13 Jbeta primers. Repertoires were generated with immunoSEQ multiplex PCR, while TCRdb's copy carries only in-frame clones and drops some. The sample consists of around 52,000 clones, roughly four fifths of them appearing once. In regard to this clone: Antigen specificity is unknown.

Healthy bone marrow donors made up the donors. Sequences were obtained from PBMCs. This clonotype was sampled from a man aged 40-55 years in good health and CMV-seronegative. This chain uses TRBV29-1 with TRBJ1-1; TRBD1 might be the D (6 bases). CDR3 amino acids: CSVDGGAEGTEAFF. CDR3 in DNA: TGCAGCGTTGATGGGGGGGCAGAGGGAACTGAAGCTTTCTTT.